The 29 T cell receptor beta chains presented below share a single source sample, sequenced in a study of blood T cell repertoires in COVID-19. Produced via immunoSEQ multiplex PCR; TCRdb's table is partial and in-frame only. The profile covers about 14,000 clones, with roughly 80% appearing a single time and under 30% taken by the ten largest. Sequenced sample: peripheral blood. These receptors originate from a human donor in a cohort sampled during active COVID-19.

The J gene is TRBJ2-2, the V gene TRBV30, with D tentatively TRBD2 (6 bases). Trimming stripped 4 bases from V and 6 bases from J, with 21 bases between. Germline CDR1 reads GTSNPN; CDR2 reads SVGIG (reference sequence). The CDR3 contains 16 residues. As DNA, the CDR3 is TGTGCCTGGAAAGAATTGTCGGGGGAGAGTTCCGGGGAGCTGTTTTTT. Protein: CAWKELSGESSGELFF.

This clone is a singleton in its sample. V is TRBV6-4 and J is TRBJ2-7; D is perhaps TRBD2 (7 bases). There are 15 residues in the CDR3. The V gene lost 5 bases and the J gene lost 7 bases, with 21 bases spanning the gap. Germline CDR1 is MRHNA and CDR2 is SNTAGT. This chain's CDR3 is CASSPDSGEVGEQYF. The CDR3 DNA reads as TGTGCCAGCAGTCCGGACAGCGGGGAGGTCGGAGAGCAGTACTTC.

The chain couples TRBV7-3 to TRBJ1-2; 11 bases fit TRBD1. CDR1 is SGHTA, CDR2 FQGTGA, per germline. V lost 5 bases, J lost 8 bases, and 7 bases stayed unmatched. This CDR3 region has 14 residues. CDR3 nucleotides: TGTGCCAGCAGCGCCCGGACAGGGGGCGCGGGCTACACCTTC. This codes for CASSARTGGAGYTF.

The J gene is TRBJ2-2, the V gene TRBV7-2; the D is unclear. This CDR3 has 13 residues. V dropped 3 bases and J dropped 2 bases, with 4 bases sitting between them. The V gene's germline CDR1 is SGHTA and CDR2 FQGNSA. DNA for the CDR3: TGTGCCAGCAGCTTCAGAAACACCGGGGAGCTGTTTTTT. Translated: CASSFRNTGELFF.

The V and J genes are TRBV11-3 and TRBJ2-1; 12 nucleotides agree with TRBD2. The germline V gene encodes CDR1 SGHNT and CDR2 YENEEA. The CDR3 sequence is 16 residues long. V shed 4 bases, J shed 7 bases, and the junction held 8 bases outside the gene matches. The CDR3 is CASSYQGLAGSNEQFF. The CDR3 nucleotides are TGTGCCAGCAGCTATCAGGGACTAGCGGGTAGTAATGAGCAGTTCTTC.

In its sample, this clone was seen once. The gene calls are TRBV21-1 and TRBJ2-3; the table's D call TRBD2 went unverified against the DNA. TRBV21-1 is deemed a pseudogene. The CDR3 length is 15 residues. The CDR3 spells CASSKPGSSTDTQYF. CDR3 sequence (DNA): TGTGCCAGCAGCAAGCCGGGATCTAGCACAGATACGCAGTATTTT.

This clone is classed as medium-sized (0.01 to 0.1%). The chain is built from TRBV11-2 and TRBJ1-2; D is unresolved. The germline V and J ends were trimmed by 6 bases and 0 bases, with 14 bases remaining between them. CDR1 and CDR2 from the germline V gene are SGHAT and FQNNGV. The CDR3 extends over 15 amino acids. This CDR3 is CASSSDRLANYGYTF. The CDR3 region has the DNA TGTGCCAGCAGTTCCGATCGACTAGCTAACTATGGCTACACCTTC.

The rearrangement joins TRBV28 to TRBJ2-7; 7 bases fit TRBD2. The J segment lost 1 base and the V segment lost 3 bases, leaving 6 bases of the junction unmatched. The CDR3 runs 15 residues. The V gene's germline CDR1 is MDHEN and CDR2 SYDVKM. CDR3 bases: TGTGCCAGCAGTTTGGATGGCGGGAGATCCTACGAGCAGTACTTC. Protein sequence: CASSLDGGRSYEQYF.

The rearrangement links TRBV25-1 to TRBJ2-1; the match to TRBD2 covers 9 bases. V dropped 5 bases and J dropped 6; count of bases not matched to a gene: 8. Germline CDR1 MGHDK, CDR2 SYGVNS. This CDR3 is 15 amino acids long. The CDR3 loop is CASSRLAGEINEQFF. As DNA, the CDR3 is TGTGCCAGCAGTAGATTAGCGGGAGAAATCAATGAGCAGTTCTTC. The whole variable domain, filled in from reference TRBV25-1 and TRBJ2-1, reads EADIYQTPRYLVIGTGKKITLECSQTMGHDKMYWYQQDPGMELHLIHYSYGVNSTEKGDLSSESTVSRIRTEHFPLTLESARPSHTSQYLCASSRLAGEINEQFFGPGTRLTVL.

V is TRBV27 and J is TRBJ2-4; TRBD2 matches 8 bases. This CDR3 is 16 amino acids long. Per the germline V gene, CDR1 is MNHEY and CDR2 is SMNVEV (reference sequence). V lost 4 bases, J lost 3 bases, and 8 bases stayed unmatched. CDR3 DNA sequence: TGTGCCAGCAGTTATCACCTCACTAGCGGCAAAAACATTCAGTACTTC. The encoded protein is CASSYHLTSGKNIQYF.

The chain uses TRBV4-2 and TRBJ2-7; maybe TRBD1 (6 bases). The V and J ends lost 4 bases and 3 bases respectively, with 19 bases between them. The CDR3 has 16 amino acids. Germline loops: CDR1 LGHNA, CDR2 YNFKEQ. The CDR3: CASSPQTGDRIYEQYF. The CDR3 DNA is TGTGCCAGCAGCCCCCAGACAGGAGATCGAATCTACGAGCAGTACTTC.

Note on this clone: A junction end diverges from the germline sequence, so it may reflect a read error. The chain employs TRBV6-5 and TRBJ1-1, with D possibly TRBD1 on 5 matching bases. There are 14 residues in the CDR3. The germline CDR1 and CDR2 sequences are MNHEY and SVGAGI. The CDR3 region has the DNA TGTGCCAGCAGCTTTTCACAGGCGAACGCTGAAGCTTTCTTT. Encoded protein: CASSFSQANAEAFF.

V usage is TRBV11-3 and J usage is TRBJ2-3; 7 bases are shared with TRBD2. Germline V gene data show CDR1 as SGHNT and CDR2 as YENEEA. J lost 2 bases, V lost 8 bases, and 13 bases had no gene match. The CDR3 sequence is 16 residues long. CDR3 DNA sequence: TGTGCCAGCTCGCCTCCCACGGGGGGAAACACAGATACGCAGTATTTT. Residues: CASSPPTGGNTDTQYF.

The chain links TRBV30 to TRBJ2-7; 11 nucleotides agree with TRBD2. V gave up 3 bases and J gave up 3 bases; unmatched junction bases: 7. This CDR3 spans 15 amino acids. Germline loops: CDR1 GTSNPN, CDR2 SVGIG (reference sequence). The CDR3 here is CAWSHTSGGFYEQYF. The CDR3 DNA follows: TGTGCCTGGAGCCATACTAGCGGGGGCTTCTACGAGCAGTACTTC.

The V gene is TRBV11-3, the J gene TRBJ2-7, with no clear D. The V gene's germline CDR1 is SGHNT and CDR2 YENEEA. Trimming removed 1 base from V and 6 bases from J, with 13 bases in between. The CDR3 spans 14 residues. CDR3 region: CASSLAPYLSEQYF. CDR3 DNA: TGTGCCAGCAGCTTAGCTCCATACCTGAGCGAGCAGTACTTC. Complete variable domain (other parts from reference TRBV11-3 and TRBJ2-7): EAGVVQSPRYKIIEKKQPVAFWCNPISGHNTLYWYLQNLGQGPELLIRYENEEAVDDSQLPKDRFSAERLKGVDSTLKIQPAELGDSAVYLCASSLAPYLSEQYFGPGTRLTVT.

Judged by abundance, this clone is medium-sized (0.01 to 0.1%). An end of the junction differs from the germline gene, which may be a read error. This chain joins TRBV5-1 and TRBJ2-1; no clear D. Germline CDR1 and CDR2: SGHRS and YFSETQ. This CDR3 is built from 12 residues. CDR3 sequence reads: CASSLDDNEQFF. The CDR3 coding sequence is TGCGCCAGCAGCTTGGACGACAATGAACAGTTCTTC.

The chain has TRBV5-6 and TRBJ2-7; D is undetermined. CDR1 and CDR2 (germline): SGHDT, YYEEEE. Trimming removed 4 bases at V and 4 bases at J, with 12 bases between. The CDR3 is made up of 13 amino acids. CDR3 DNA sequence: TGTGCCAGCAGCGAGCTTTGGTTGTACGAGCAGTACTTC. Translating it yields CASSELWLYEQYF.

This chain uses TRBV6-5 with TRBJ1-6; 10 bases are a match to TRBD1. The V segment lost 10 bases and the J segment 10 bases; nucleotides outside the gene matches: 10. CDR3 length: 14 amino acids. The germline gives CDR1 MNHEY, CDR2 SVGAGI. For the CDR3, the DNA is TGTGCCACCGGAGGGACAGGGGCAGGCTCACCCCTCCACTTT. This codes for CATGGTGAGSPLHF.

The gene calls are TRBV6-6 and TRBJ2-5, with no clear D. CDR1 and CDR2 (germline): MNHNY, SVGAGI (reference sequence). Deletions cut 4 bases from V and 2 bases from J, with 11 bases between. This CDR3 has 14 amino acids. CDR3 bases: TGTGCCAGCAGTTCAAGGCAAGCGCAAGAGACCCAGTACTTC. This codes for CASSSRQAQETQYF.

The chain combines TRBV11-2 with TRBJ2-7; 11 bases match TRBD2. The J segment lost 1 base and the V segment lost 8 bases, leaving 4 bases of the junction unmatched. Germline CDR1 reads SGHAT; CDR2 reads FQNNGV. The CDR3 loop spans 14 amino acids. The CDR3 protein is CASGGTSGSYEQYF. The CDR3 DNA reads as TGTGCCAGCGGCGGGACTAGCGGATCCTACGAGCAGTACTTC.

The V call is TRBV21-1, the J call TRBJ1-5; whether TRBD1, the table's D call, matches the DNA was not checked. TRBV21-1 is marked as a pseudogene. This CDR3 has 15 amino acids. The DNA for the CDR3 is TGTGCCAGCAGCAAAGAGGGGGTCCGCAATCAGCCCCAGCATTTT. It yields the protein CASSKEGVRNQPQHF.

The V call is TRBV30, the J call TRBJ2-7; no clear D gene. V lost 2 bases to trimming and J lost 3 bases, with 8 bases between them. CDR1 is GTSNPN, CDR2 SVGIG, per germline (reference sequence). The CDR3 runs 12 residues. Here the CDR3 DNA reads TGTGCCTGGAGTCAACAGAGCTACGAGCAGTACTTC. Protein: CAWSQQSYEQYF.

V usage is TRBV4-2 and J usage is TRBJ1-2, with no clear D. CDR3 length equals 14 residues. Germline V lookup: CDR1 LGHNA, CDR2 YNFKEQ. Deletions cut 4 bases from V and 2 bases from J, with 11 bases between. The CDR3 nucleotides are TGTGCCAGCAGCCCCGGCGGGCTCAACTATGGCTACACCTTC. It yields the protein CASSPGGLNYGYTF.

The chain has TRBV5-5 and TRBJ2-7, with TRBD1 matching over 7 bases. This CDR3 comprises 14 residues. V lost 0 bases and J lost 7; bases outside the gene matches: 7. Per germline, CDR1 SGHKS and CDR2 YYEKEE (reference sequence). The CDR3 DNA is TGTGCCAGCAGCTTGGGTGACAGGGTTGAAGAGCAGTACTTC. It translates to CASSLGDRVEEQYF.

This clone came up many times. The chain employs TRBV7-9 and TRBJ2-7; TRBD1 matches at 7 bases. Germline V gene sequence: CDR1 SEHNR, CDR2 FQNEAQ (reference sequence). V shed 3 bases, J shed 0 bases, and the junction held 5 bases outside the gene matches. The CDR3 consists of 15 residues. In DNA form, the CDR3 reads TGTGCCAGCAGCTTTAGACAGGGAAACTCCTACGAGCAGTACTTC. Its translation is CASSFRQGNSYEQYF.

The CDR3 here is CASSPESGASGTYNEQFF. In nucleotides, the CDR3 is TGTGCCAGCTCACCGGAGAGCGGCGCTAGCGGGACATACAATGAGCAGTTCTTC. The rearrangement links TRBV18 to TRBJ2-1; 9 bases map to TRBD2. This CDR3 is built from 18 residues. CDR1 is KGHSH and CDR2 is LQKENI in the germline V gene. Unmatched junction bases numbered 13, after V lost 3 bases and J lost 4 bases. Using reference TRBV18 and TRBJ2-1 for the parts outside the CDR3, the full variable domain is NAGVMQNPRHLVRRRGQEARLRCSPMKGHSHVYWYRQLPEEGLKFMVYLQKENIIDESGMPKERFSAEFPKEGPSILRIQQVVRGDSAAYFCASSPESGASGTYNEQFFGPGTRLTVL.

The gene calls are TRBV7-6 and TRBJ1-5; no clear D gene. The germline V gene has CDR1 SGHVS and CDR2 FNYEAQ. There are 13 residues in the CDR3. V gave up 1 base and J gave up 5 bases, with 6 bases separating them. The CDR3 DNA follows: TGTGCCAGCAGCTTAGGGGGAGATCAGCCCCAGCATTTT. Translated: CASSLGGDQPQHF. The complete variable domain, with remaining parts taken from reference TRBV7-6 and TRBJ1-5, reads GAGVSQSPRYKVTKRGQDVALRCDPISGHVSLYWYRQALGQGPEFLTYFNYEAQQDKSGLPNDRFSAERPEGSISTLTIQRTEQRDSAMYRCASSLGGDQPQHFGDGTRLSIL.

The rearrangement links TRBV18 to TRBJ2-7, with a tentative D call TRBD1 (6 bases). Trimming pared 5 bases from V and 3 bases from J, leaving 14 bases between. This CDR3 is built from 14 residues. Germline V CDR1 and CDR2: KGHSH, LQKENI. CDR3 sequence: CASSTFSDSYEQYF. DNA of the CDR3: TGTGCCAGCTCAACCTTCTCGGACAGCTACGAGCAGTACTTC.

J is TRBJ1-6 and V is TRBV25-1; D is unclear. CDR1 and CDR2 from the germline V gene are MGHDK and SYGVNS. This CDR3 has 16 amino acids. Trimming left V 4 bases short and J 14 bases short, with 24 bases between. The CDR3: CASSGKGEFSVDALHF. DNA of the CDR3: TGTGCCAGCAGTGGAAAGGGAGAATTCAGTGTAGACGCCCTCCACTTT. The full variable domain, with the rest looked up from reference TRBV25-1 and TRBJ1-6, is EADIYQTPRYLVIGTGKKITLECSQTMGHDKMYWYQQDPGMELHLIHYSYGVNSTEKGDLSSESTVSRIRTEHFPLTLESARPSHTSQYLCASSGKGEFSVDALHFGNGTRLTVT.